The 16 T cell receptor beta chains below all came from one sample that was sequenced in a study of T cells in Graves' hyperthyroidism and ophthalmopathy. Using RNA transcripts as the source, TCR beta CDR3 regions were amplified. The HTBI primer set was used in a first-round RT-PCR of the TCR CDR3. TCRdb reprocessed the multiplex PCR reads via MiXCR and lists one record per CDR3 protein. Of 300,000 to 500,000 distinct CDR3 sequences in the sample, about 14% were seen once. Sequenced input: blood. The receptor set was obtained from a man between 50 and 59 years old with Graves' ophthalmopathy.

This clonotype was recorded a few times. This chain links TRBV25-1 with TRBJ2-7; D gene uncertain. V was clipped by 5 bases and J by 5 bases, with 16 bases between them. The CDR3 totals 14 residues. Germline V gene data show CDR1 as MGHDK and CDR2 as SYGVNS. CDR3 nucleotides: TGTGCCAGCAGTATCTCGACCGGACCCCACGAGCAGTACTTC. Translated, it gives CASSISTGPHEQYF.

This clonotype was counted at least ten times. This chain joins TRBV6-5 and TRBJ1-2, with 7 bases aligning to TRBD1. Germline V gene sequence: CDR1 MNHEY, CDR2 SVGAGI. The CDR3 has 18 residues. V shed 2 bases, J shed 3 bases, and the junction held 15 bases outside the gene matches. The DNA for the CDR3 is TGTGCCAGCAGTTACCGCCATACTGTATCCGGGACAGACTATGGCTACACCTTC. This codes for CASSYRHTVSGTDYGYTF.

This clonotype was recorded a few times. CDR3 protein: CASSVSSRGGEETQYF. CDR3 sequence (DNA): TGTGCCAGCAGCGTGAGTAGCAGGGGAGGGGAGGAGACCCAGTACTTC. The chain combines TRBV9 with TRBJ2-5; D might be TRBD2 (7 bases). Trimming pared 2 bases from V and 5 bases from J, leaving 19 bases between. The germline gives CDR1 SGDLS, CDR2 YYNGEE. The CDR3 spans 16 residues.

Notes on this clonotype: A read error is possible here, since a much larger clone lies one base away. The chain couples TRBV30 to TRBJ2-6; D is possibly TRBD2 (5 bases). The V and J ends lost 1 base and 4 bases respectively, with 8 bases between them. The CDR3 is 14 amino acids. CDR1 GTSNPN and CDR2 SVGIG come from the germline V gene (reference sequence). The CDR3 is CAWSEGAGANVLTF. CDR3 sequence (DNA): TGTGCCTGGAGTGAGGGAGCCGGGGCCAACGTCCTGACTTTC.

This clonotype was picked up many times. CDR3 protein: CASSQDPTLDEQFF. In DNA form, the CDR3 reads TGCGCCAGCAGCCAAGATCCGACTTTAGATGAGCAGTTCTTC. The V gene is TRBV5-1, the J gene TRBJ2-1, with unresolved D. The germline V gene encodes CDR1 SGHRS and CDR2 YFSETQ. Trimming left V 4 bases short and J 8 bases short, with 16 bases between. The CDR3 is 14 amino acids.

The chain recombines TRBV19 with TRBJ2-2, with 10 nucleotides matching TRBD2. CDR3 size: 18 residues. CDR1 LNHDA and CDR2 SQIVND come from the germline V gene (reference sequence). V was clipped by 4 bases and J by 5 bases; unmatched bases: 13. CDR3 in amino acids: CASSNGVASGSRTGELFF. DNA for the CDR3: TGTGCCAGTAGTAACGGCGTGGCTAGCGGGAGTCGGACCGGGGAGCTGTTTTTT.

This clonotype was observed a handful of times. This rearrangement joins TRBV28 to TRBJ2-7; D tentatively fits TRBD1 or TRBD2 (6 bases each). CDR1 and CDR2 from the germline V gene are MDHEN and SYDVKM. The CDR3 is made up of 15 amino acids. Deletions cut 0 bases from V and 1 base from J, with 10 bases between. This CDR3 is CASSLWGGTSYEQYF. CDR3 nucleotides: TGTGCCAGCAGTTTATGGGGCGGGACATCCTACGAGCAGTACTTC.

This clonotype was counted a few times. This rearrangement joins TRBV7-9 to TRBJ2-5, with D uncertain. The V end lost 2 bases, the J end lost 4 bases, and 17 bases lay between the germline ends. This CDR3 has 16 residues. Per germline, CDR1 SEHNR and CDR2 FQNEAQ (reference sequence). In DNA, the CDR3 is TGTGCCAGCAGCTTATTAATGAGCGCGGACCGAGAGACCCAGTACTTC. Protein sequence: CASSLLMSADRETQYF.

This clonotype came up many times. The chain uses TRBV6-1 and TRBJ2-3; 13 positions match TRBD2. The germline gives CDR1 MNHNS, CDR2 SASEGT. V lost 5 bases and J lost 5; bases outside the gene matches: 7. There are 16 residues in the CDR3. CDR3 protein: CASSLTSGRAVDTQYF. The CDR3 coding sequence is TGTGCCAGCAGTCTTACTAGCGGGAGGGCCGTAGATACGCAGTATTTT.

This clonotype was observed many times. The genes are TRBV2 and TRBJ1-6; 9 positions agree with TRBD1. Germline CDR1 SNHLY, CDR2 FYNNEI. V gave up 5 bases and J gave up 9 bases; unmatched junction bases: 5. The CDR3 totals 14 residues. This CDR3 is CASSTGGFISPLHF. The DNA for the CDR3 is TGTGCCAGCAGTACAGGGGGCTTTATTTCACCCCTCCACTTT.

For the CDR3, the DNA is TGCGCCAGCAGCCATGGGACTACCCCAAGCACAGATACGCAGTATTTT. Its protein product is CASSHGTTPSTDTQYF. V usage is TRBV4-1 and J usage is TRBJ2-3; 7 bases agree with TRBD2. Germline-derived CDR1 and CDR2 are MGHRA and YSYEKL. Trimming took 3 bases from V and 0 from J; bases not matched to a gene: 6. The CDR3 totals 16 residues.

This clonotype was found many times. The V gene is TRBV6-1, the J gene TRBJ2-7; D might be TRBD2 (6 bases). Germline V lookup: CDR1 MNHNS, CDR2 SASEGT. There are 15 residues in the CDR3. V was pared by 1 base and J by 4 bases, with 14 bases between. CDR3 in amino acids: CASSEGLARSYEQYF. The CDR3 region has the DNA TGTGCCAGCAGTGAAGGTCTAGCGAGAAGTTACGAGCAGTACTTC.

Remarks on this clonotype: This clone may be a read error of a much larger clone one base away. The chain combines TRBV7-2 with TRBJ2-3; TRBD1 matches 8 bases. The CDR3 is 16 residues long. The germline CDR1 and CDR2 sequences are SGHTA and FQGNSA. V lost 2 bases and J lost 0; bases outside the gene matches: 4. The CDR3 sequence is CASSLFWTGSTDTQYF. The CDR3 DNA is TGTGCCAGCAGCTTATTTTGGACAGGGAGCACAGATACGCAGTATTTT.

This chain connects TRBV7-2 to TRBJ2-5; D unresolved. V shed 2 bases and J shed 5 bases, with 18 bases lying between them. This CDR3 is built from 16 residues. Germline CDR1 and CDR2: SGHTA and FQGNSA. In DNA, the CDR3 is TGTGCCAGCAGCTTAAATTTTCGGCCAGAATGGGAGACCCAGTACTTC. Its translation: CASSLNFRPEWETQYF.

Details on this clonotype: It may be a read error: a sequence one base away is much more abundant. The chain couples TRBV27 to TRBJ2-7, with D perhaps matching TRBD1 (5 bases). Trimming cost V 3 bases and J 3 bases, with 15 bases left between them. The CDR3 covers 15 residues. The germline gives CDR1 MNHEY, CDR2 SMNVEV (reference sequence). This CDR3 reads CASSFLVGQGYEQYF. The CDR3 nucleotides read TGTGCCAGCAGTTTTTTAGTAGGGCAGGGCTACGAGCAGTACTTC.

The chain joins TRBV7-9 to TRBJ2-3, with D perhaps matching TRBD2 (6 bases). Germline V gene data show CDR1 as SEHNR and CDR2 as FQNEAQ (reference sequence). The CDR3 sequence is 20 residues long. The V gene lost 4 bases and the J gene lost 1 base, with 27 bases spanning the gap. The CDR3 DNA is TGTGCCAGCAGCTCTCTCCCTGGGGCCTCTCACGGGAGTGGCACAGATACGCAGTATTTT. It encodes CASSSLPGASHGSGTDTQYF. Looking up the rest from reference TRBV7-9 and TRBJ2-3 gives the full variable domain: DTGVSQNPRHKITKRGQNVTFRCDPISEHNRLYWYRQTLGQGPEFLTYFQNEAQLEKSRLLSDRFSAERPKGSFSTLEIQRTEQGDSAMYLCASSSLPGASHGSGTDTQYFGPGTRLTVL.